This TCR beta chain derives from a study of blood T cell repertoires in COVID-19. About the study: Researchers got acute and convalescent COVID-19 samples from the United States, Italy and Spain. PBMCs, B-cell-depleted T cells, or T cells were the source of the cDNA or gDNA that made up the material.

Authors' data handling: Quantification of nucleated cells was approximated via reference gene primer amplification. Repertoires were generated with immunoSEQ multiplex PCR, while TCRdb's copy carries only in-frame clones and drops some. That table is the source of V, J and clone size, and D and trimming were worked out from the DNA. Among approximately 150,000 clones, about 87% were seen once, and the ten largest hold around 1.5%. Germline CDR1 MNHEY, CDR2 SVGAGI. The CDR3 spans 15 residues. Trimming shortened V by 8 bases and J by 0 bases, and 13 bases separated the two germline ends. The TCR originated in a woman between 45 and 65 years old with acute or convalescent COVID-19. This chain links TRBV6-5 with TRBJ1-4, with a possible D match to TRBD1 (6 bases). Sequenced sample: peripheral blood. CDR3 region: CASFKRGTTNEKLFF. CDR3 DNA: TGTGCCAGCTTTAAAAGGGGGACAACTAATGAAAAACTGTTTTTT.